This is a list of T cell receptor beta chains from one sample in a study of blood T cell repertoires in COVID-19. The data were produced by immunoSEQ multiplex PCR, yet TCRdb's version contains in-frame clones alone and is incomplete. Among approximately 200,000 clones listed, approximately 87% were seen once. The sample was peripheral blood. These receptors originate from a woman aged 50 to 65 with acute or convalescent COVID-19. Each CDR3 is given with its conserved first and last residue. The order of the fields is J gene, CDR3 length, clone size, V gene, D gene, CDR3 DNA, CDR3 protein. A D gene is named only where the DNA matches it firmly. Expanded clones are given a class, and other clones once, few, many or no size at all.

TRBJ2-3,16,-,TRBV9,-,TGTGCCAGCAGCCGAGGGGGTGGCTGGGGCACAGATACGCAGTATTTT,CASSRGGGWGTDTQYF
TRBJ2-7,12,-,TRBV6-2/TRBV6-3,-,TGTGCCAGCAGTTGGTCGGGGTACGAGCAGTACTTC,CASSWSGYEQYF
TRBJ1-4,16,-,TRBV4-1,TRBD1,TGCGCCAGCAGCCGCCAACAGGGGACGGCTAATGAAAAACTGTTTTTT,CASSRQQGTANEKLFF
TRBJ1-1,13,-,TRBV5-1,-,TGCGCCAGCAGCTTTAACCGGGACACTGAAGCTTTCTTT,CASSFNRDTEAFF
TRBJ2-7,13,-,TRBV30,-,TGTGCCTGCGGACCAATAAGCCACTACGAGCAGTACTTC,CACGPISHYEQYF
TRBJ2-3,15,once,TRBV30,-,TGTGCCTGGAGTGGAGTGGGTAGCCGAGCAGATACGCAGTATTTT,CAWSGVGSRADTQYF
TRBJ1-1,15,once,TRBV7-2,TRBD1,TGTGCCAGCAGAACGAACAGGGGACTGGTTACTGAAGCTTTCTTT,CASRTNRGLVTEAFF
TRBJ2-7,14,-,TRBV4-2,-,TGTGCCAGCAGCCAAGTAGAGGGTTCCGGCGAGCAGTACTTC,CASSQVEGSGEQYF
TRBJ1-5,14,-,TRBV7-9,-,TGTGCCAGCAGCTCATGGGGGGAGCAGGGGCCCCAGCATTTT,CASSSWGEQGPQHF
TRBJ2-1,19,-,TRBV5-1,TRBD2,TGCGCCAGCAGCTTTAGGACTAGCGGGGGGCCCAGCTCCTACAATGAGCAGTTCTTC,CASSFRTSGGPSSYNEQFF
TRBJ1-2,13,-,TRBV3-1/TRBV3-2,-,TGTGCCAGCAGCCACGGGATTACAAATGGCTACACCTTC,CASSHGITNGYTF
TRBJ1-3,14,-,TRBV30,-,TGTGCCTGGAGGGCGGGGGGTCCAGGAAACACCATATATTTT,CAWRAGGPGNTIYF
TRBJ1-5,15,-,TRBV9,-,TGTGCCAGCAGCGTGTCATGGGAGATGGGTCAGCCCCAGCATTTT,CASSVSWEMGQPQHF
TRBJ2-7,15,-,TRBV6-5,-,TGTGCCAGCAGTTACTCGGGGGGACTGAGCTACGAGCAGTACTTC,CASSYSGGLSYEQYF
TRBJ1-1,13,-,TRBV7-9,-,TGTGCCAGCAGCCTGGGGGGGGCTCGGGAAGCTTTCTTT,CASSLGGAREAFF
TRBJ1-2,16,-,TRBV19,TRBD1,TGTGCCAGTATCGGGACAGGCCTCGCCTTTAACTATGGCTACACCTTC,CASIGTGLAFNYGYTF
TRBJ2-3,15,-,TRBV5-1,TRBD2,TGCGCCAGCAGCTTGTCGGGACTAAGGACAGATACGCAGTATTTT,CASSLSGLRTDTQYF
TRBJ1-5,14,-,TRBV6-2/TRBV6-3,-,TGTGCCAGCAGTTACTCTTCAGGGGACCAGCCCCAGCATTTT,CASSYSSGDQPQHF
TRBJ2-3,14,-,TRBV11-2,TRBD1,TGTGCCAGCAGCAACTCAGGGGGTGGAGATACGCAGTATTTT,CASSNSGGGDTQYF
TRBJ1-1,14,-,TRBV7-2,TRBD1,TGTGCCAGCAGCCTACAGGGGCTGGTCACTGAAGCTTTCTTT,CASSLQGLVTEAFF
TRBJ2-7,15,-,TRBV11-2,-,TGTGCCAGCAGCTTACCCTCAGCAGGGACCTACGAGCAGTACTTC,CASSLPSAGTYEQYF
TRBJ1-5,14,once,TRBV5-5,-,TGTGCCAGCAGCTTGGTGGGCGCCGATCAGCCCCAGCATTTT,CASSLVGADQPQHF
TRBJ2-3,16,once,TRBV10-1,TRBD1,TGCGCCAGCAGTGACTCGGGACAGGGAGGAGGTGATGCGCAGTATTTT,CASSDSGQGGGDAQYF
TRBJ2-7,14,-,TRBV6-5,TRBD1,TGTGCCAGCAGTACCGGGACAGGGGGGCAGGAGCAGTACTTC,CASSTGTGGQEQYF
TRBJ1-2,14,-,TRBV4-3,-,TGCGCCAGCAGCCAAGATTTTCTAAGCGATGGCTACACCTTC,CASSQDFLSDGYTF
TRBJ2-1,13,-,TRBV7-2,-,TGTGCCAGCAGCCTTTCGGCCTACAATGAGCAGTTCTTC,CASSLSAYNEQFF
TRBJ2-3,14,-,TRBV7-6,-,TGTGCCAGCAGCCGTAGCTTTAGCACAGATACGCAGTATTTT,CASSRSFSTDTQYF
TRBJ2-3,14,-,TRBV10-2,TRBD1,TGCGCCAGCTGCTCGTCCGGGACAGCAGATACGCAGTATTTT,CASCSSGTADTQYF
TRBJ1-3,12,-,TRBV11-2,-,TGTGCCAGCAGCTCACAGGGAAACACCATATATTTT,CASSSQGNTIYF
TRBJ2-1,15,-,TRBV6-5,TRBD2,TGTGCCAGCAGGTGGACTAGCGGGAGGGGGAATGAGCAGTTCTTC,CASRWTSGRGNEQFF
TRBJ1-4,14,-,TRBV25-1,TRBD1,TGTGCCAGCAGTAAGACAGGGGTCGGTGAAAAACTGTTTTTT,CASSKTGVGEKLFF
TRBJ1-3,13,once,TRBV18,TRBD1,TGTGCCAGCTCAGCAGGACAGGGGAACACCATATATTTT,CASSAGQGNTIYF
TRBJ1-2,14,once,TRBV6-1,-,TGTGCCAGCAGTGAAGAAGGCCGGACAAGGGCGTCCGCCTTC,CASSEEGRTRASAF
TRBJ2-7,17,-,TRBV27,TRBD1,TGTGCCAGCAGTTTATCCTGGGTACAGGGGCTAGCCTACGAGCAGTACTTC,CASSLSWVQGLAYEQYF
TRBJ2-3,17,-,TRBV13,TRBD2,TGTGCCAGCAGCCCCTCCGGGACTAGCGGATTCACAGATACGCAGTATTTT,CASSPSGTSGFTDTQYF
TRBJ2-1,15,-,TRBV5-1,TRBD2,TGCGCCAGCAGCTTGGTAGCGGGGAATTACAATGAGCAGTTCTTC,CASSLVAGNYNEQFF
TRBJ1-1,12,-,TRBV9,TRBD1,TGTGCCAGCAGCGTCGGGACAGGGCGCGCTTTCTTT,CASSVGTGRAFF
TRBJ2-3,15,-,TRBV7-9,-,TGTGCCAGCAGCGTTAAAACAGGTGTTACAGATACGCAGTATTTT,CASSVKTGVTDTQYF
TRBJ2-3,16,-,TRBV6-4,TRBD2,TGTGCCAGCAGTGCCCCGACTAGCGGGAGGAGGTATACGCAGTATTTT,CASSAPTSGRRYTQYF
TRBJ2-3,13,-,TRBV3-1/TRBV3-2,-,TGTGCCAGCAGCCTCCGGACTGTCGATACGCAGTATTTT,CASSLRTVDTQYF
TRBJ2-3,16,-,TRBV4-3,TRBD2,TGCGCCAGCAGCGAAGCAGCGGGGGGGCGGGCAGATACGCAGTATTTT,CASSEAAGGRADTQYF
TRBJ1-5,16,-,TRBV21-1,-,TGTGCCAGCAGCAAAGGTGTCTGGGCAGCAAATCAGCCCCAGCATTTT,CASSKGVWAANQPQHF
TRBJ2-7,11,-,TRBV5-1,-,TGCGCCAGCAGCGGGGACAACGAGCAGTACTTC,CASSGDNEQYF
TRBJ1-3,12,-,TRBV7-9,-,TGTGCCAGCAGCCCTTCGGGGAACACCATATATTTT,CASSPSGNTIYF
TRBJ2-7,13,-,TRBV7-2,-,TGTGCCAGCAGCGAGGGGGTAGCGAGGGAGCAGTACTTC,CASSEGVAREQYF
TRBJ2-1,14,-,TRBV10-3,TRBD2,TGTGCCATCAGTGCTAGCGGGGGCTACAATGAGCAGTTCTTC,CAISASGGYNEQFF
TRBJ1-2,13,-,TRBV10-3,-,TGTGCCATCAGCAAGTCAGCTAACTATGGCTACACCTTC,CAISKSANYGYTF
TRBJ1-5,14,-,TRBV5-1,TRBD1,TGCGCCAGCAGCTCCGGGACAGGGATTCAGCCCCAGCATTTT,CASSSGTGIQPQHF
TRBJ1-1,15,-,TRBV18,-,TGTGCGACCTTGGGGGGTCCAGGGATAAACACTGAAGCTTTCTTT,CATLGGPGINTEAFF
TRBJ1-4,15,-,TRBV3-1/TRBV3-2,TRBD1,TGTGCCAGCAGCCTGAGGACAGGGAGTAATGAAAAACTGTTTTTT,CASSLRTGSNEKLFF
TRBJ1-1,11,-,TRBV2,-,TGTGCCAGTTCCTACAGCACTGAAGCTTTCTTT,CASSYSTEAFF
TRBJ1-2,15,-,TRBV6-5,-,TGTGCCAGCAGCGAGCGGGGGCGCTTGGACTATGGCTACACCTTC,CASSERGRLDYGYTF
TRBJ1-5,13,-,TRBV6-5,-,TGTGCCAGCAGCCGAGGCGCTCTGTGGCCCCAGCATTTT,CASSRGALWPQHF
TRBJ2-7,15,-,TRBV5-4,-,TGTGCCAGCAGCTTGAAAACTCGATCTTCCTACGAGCAGTACTTC,CASSLKTRSSYEQYF
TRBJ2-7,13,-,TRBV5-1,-,TGCGCCAGCAGCTTGGGGGGGCTCGGAGAGCAGTACTTC,CASSLGGLGEQYF
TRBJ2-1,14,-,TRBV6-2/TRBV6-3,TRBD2,TGTGCCAGCAGTTACGCGGGAGCAAAGAATGAGCAGTTCTTC,CASSYAGAKNEQFF
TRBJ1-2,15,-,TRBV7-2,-,TGTGCCAGCAGCTCGACAGGACACACTAACTATGGCTACACCTTC,CASSSTGHTNYGYTF
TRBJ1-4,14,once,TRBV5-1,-,TGCGCCAGCAGCTTTTTACAGCCTAATGAAAAACTGTTTTTT,CASSFLQPNEKLFF
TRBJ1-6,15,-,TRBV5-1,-,TGCGCCAGCAGCCCCGATCTACTCAACCTTTCACCCCTCCACTTT,CASSPDLLNLSPLHF
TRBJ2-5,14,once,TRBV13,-,TGTGCCAGCAGCTTAGGAAGGGGGCAAGAGACCCAGTACTTC,CASSLGRGQETQYF